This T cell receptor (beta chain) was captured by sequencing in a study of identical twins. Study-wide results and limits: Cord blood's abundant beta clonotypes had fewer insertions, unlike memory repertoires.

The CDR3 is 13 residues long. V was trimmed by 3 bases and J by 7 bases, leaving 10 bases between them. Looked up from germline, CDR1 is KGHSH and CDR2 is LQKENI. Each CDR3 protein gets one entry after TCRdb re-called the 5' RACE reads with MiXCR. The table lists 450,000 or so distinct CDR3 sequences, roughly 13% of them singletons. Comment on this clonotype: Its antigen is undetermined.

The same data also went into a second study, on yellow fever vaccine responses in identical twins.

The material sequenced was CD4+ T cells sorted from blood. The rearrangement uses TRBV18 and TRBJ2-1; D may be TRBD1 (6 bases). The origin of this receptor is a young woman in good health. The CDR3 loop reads CASSPLGTNEQFF. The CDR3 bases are TGTGCCAGCTCACCGCTCGGGACAAATGAGCAGTTCTTC.